The source of this T cell receptor beta chain is a study of shared clonotypes between healthy human individuals (dated by TCRdb to the early 2020s). Concerning the study at large: The cohort included three men and two women between 18 and 49 years of age. For each donor, CD4 naive and CD4 memory were each given three plates, CD8 naive was given two plates, and CD8 memory was given one plate. To estimate repertoire size and how much clonotype sharing occurs between individuals, the study deeply sequenced the blood TCR repertoires of a handful of healthy adults. To increase sequencing depth and limit assay-specific biases, different laboratories used diverse techniques to prepare libraries and sequence TCR repertoires. Between about 0.8 and 9.5 billion PBMCs per donor were obtained by leukapheresis.

TCR CDR3 regions were amplified from genomic DNA by multiplex PCR using the deep immunoSEQ assay. Extracted genomic DNA from each cell subset was distributed evenly across all wells of several immunoSEQ 96-well plates, and each plate was treated as a replicate. Each replicate PCR for sorted subsets received roughly 200 ng genomic DNA, equal to tens of thousands of T cell genomes. The purified libraries were quantified using a Qubit 3.0 fluorometer, sized with a Bioanalyzer 2100, and then quantified again using the KAPA Library Quantification kit. Every immunoSEQ 96-well plate was sequenced on a dedicated single-read 150-cycle Illumina NextSeq 550 flow cell. Under the source paper's analysis protocol: The immunoSEQ output contained only junctional sequences without quality scores, so filtering could not match that applied to full-length reads. To assign V/J genes and CDR3, sequences were annotated using PyIR, a Python wrapper for IgBLAST v1.9, with IMGT germline references. Reads were removed for weak V/J assignments (E-value above 1e-6), missing CDR3, stop codons, out-of-frame junctions, or ambiguous translated residues. V3J clonotypes were defined as sequences sharing an identical inferred V gene, J gene, and CDR3 amino acid sequence. To compute the percentage overlap between repertoires, the number of shared unique clonotypes was divided by the size of the smaller repertoire. Repertoire richness was assessed with RTK rarefaction, the Chao1 estimator, and Recon v2.1 estimates of unobserved clonotypes. For all TCRbeta clonotypes obtained by the gDNA method from a few donors, generation probabilities were computed with OLGA. The table comes from immuneACCESS by way of TCRdb, which keeps in-frame sequences with V and J called. Part of the clones is missing from these tables; in studies checked, under half for an unresolved V gene and the rest for unknown reasons. That table gives V, J and clone size, and the DNA gave D and trimming. Across this sample there are more than 1.2 million clones, with approximately 98.5% seen only once. The ten biggest clones cover 0.36% of the sample.

The donors were healthy, HIV-negative adults who had no recently reported acute infections or vaccinations. All donors were Caucasian adults living in Nashville, Tennessee, USA. CD4+ T cells were enriched through magnetic negative selection, after which naive cells were positively selected on CD45RA and the remaining negative fraction served as the memory subset. Blood was obtained by leukapheresis, after which PBMCs were separated by Ficoll-Histopaque density gradient centrifugation and cryopreserved in liquid nitrogen vapor phase. Purity and quantity of every magnetically sorted T cell population were checked by analytical flow cytometry. Each sorted fraction had its genomic DNA isolated and then quantified by UV absorbance on a Nanodrop 2000c. Ends trimmed: V by 6 bases, J by 3 bases; bases unmatched to a gene: 7. CDR3 length: 15 amino acids, cysteine to phenylalanine. Here the CDR3 DNA is all that survives: 45 bases in frame from base 1. CDR1 SQVTM and CDR2 ANQGSEA are derived from the germline V gene.

What the study reported, not specific to this receptor: Compared with non-shared clonotypes, clonotypes shared by all four sorted-subset donors had higher generation probabilities. Sampling was restricted to blood, and TCR repertoires in tissue are likely to differ from TCR repertoires in blood. Larger estimated clonotype richness was generally found for naive subsets than for memory subsets. About 5% of naive CD4, roughly 3.5% of naive CD8, about 2.4% of memory CD4, and approximately 0.39% of memory CD8 clonotypes were shared across several donors. The genetic and exposure-history diversity represented was limited by the small number of donors. Even with the large sequencing depth, rarefaction of the sorted-subset datasets indicated that sequencing was incomplete. Pairwise subsampling led to the expectation that sequencing depth would affect the degree of clonotype sharing among donors.

As to this clone: Its target antigen remains unknown. Base qualities are not at hand, and no much larger clone is one base apart.

Here the chain combines TRBV29-1 and TRBJ2-7; 14 bases in the middle match TRBD2. The TCR originated in a man younger than 45 in good health. Sequencing was carried out using naive CD4+ T cells sorted from blood. The sample's cell subset or site label, in plain terms: CD45RA+ positively selected. The encoded CDR3 is CSVNQGLAGVYEQYF. The nucleotides are TGCAGCGTGAACCAGGGACTAGCGGGAGTCTACGAGCAGTACTTC.